The source of this T cell receptor (beta chain) is a study of beta chain features in type 1 diabetes. General study findings and limits: Patients with Type 1 diabetes showed moderately but significantly shorter TCRB CDR3s in all four CD4+ subsets.

This clone has a handful of counts. Its matching antigen is unknown. Expressed TCRB transcripts got sequenced, as all isolated RNA was reverse transcribed. Assay: immunoSEQ multiplex PCR; the TCRdb copy retains only in-frame clones and omits some. The table has 400,000 or so clones, around 12% seen once; the top ten hold 0.0095% to 0.012%. This CDR3 contains 15 residues. The germline CDR1 and CDR2 sequences are LNHDA and SQIVND (reference sequence). The V end lost 9 bases, the J end lost 0 bases, and 18 bases lay between the germline ends. This clonotype was obtained from a woman aged 18-35 years with type 1 diabetes. Sequencing was performed on naive CD4+ T cells from blood. The rearrangement uses TRBV19 and TRBJ2-7, with D perhaps matching TRBD2 (5 bases). The CDR3 loop is CASRRTSDFSYEQYF. The DNA for the CDR3 is TGTGCCAGCCGACGTACTTCGGACTTCTCCTACGAGCAGTACTTC.